This T cell receptor beta chain came from a study of response to subunit inactivated influenza vaccine. MiXCR was run by TCRdb on the RT-PCR reads, yielding one entry per CDR3 protein. The repertoire holds approximately 290,000 distinct CDR3 sequences, with 22% as singletons. With V trimmed by 0 bases and J by 5 bases, 17 bases remained unmatched. The CDR3 totals 19 residues. CDR1 and CDR2 (germline): PRHDT, FYEKMQ (reference sequence). The specimen comprised PBMCs from blood, sampled less than 22 months after vaccination. This clonotype originated in a man between 50 and 69 years old who received an inactivated influenza vaccine. The V call is TRBV13, the J call TRBJ2-7, with 9 bases fitting TRBD2. The CDR3 DNA reads as TGTGCCAGCAGCTTAGGTCTTTTGTGGAGCTTAGCGGGAGCCGACGAGCAGTACTTC. As protein: CASSLGLLWSLAGADEQYF.